These T cell receptor beta chains were read from a single sample in a study of T cell repertoires in cytomegalovirus infection. TCRdb reprocessed the reads via MiXCR and lists one record per CDR3 protein. The data hold some 600,000 distinct CDR3 sequences, with approximately 24% observed a single time. Sequenced input: CD8+ T cells from PBMCs. The receptors originated from a human donor in good health (CMV status not recorded). Some clones in this sample may be carry-over from other donors' samples. Both conserved end residues are part of each CDR3. The D gene is left open where the match is weak. Part of the rows lack a size; the others show once, few, many or a class for expanded clones.

D gene	V gene	clone size	J gene	CDR3 protein	CDR3 DNA
.	TRBV4-3	.	TRBJ2-3	CASSQGGRTSDTQYF	TGCGCCAGCAGCCAGGGGGGGCGGACCTCGGATACGCAGTATTTT
TRBD1	TRBV7-9	.	TRBJ1-2	CASSGTEIYGYTF	TGTGCCAGCAGCGGGACAGAGATTTATGGCTACACCTTC
TRBD2	TRBV6-2/TRBV6-3	.	TRBJ2-2	CASSPRTSGGRNTGELFF	TGTGCCAGCAGCCCTCGGACTAGCGGGGGCCGAAACACCGGGGAGCTGTTTTTT
.	TRBV7-9	few	TRBJ1-1	CASSPLSGEVTEAFF	TGTGCCAGCAGCCCCCTGTCAGGGGAGGTCACTGAAGCTTTCTTT
.	TRBV12-3/TRBV12-4	many	TRBJ2-1	CASSPKPGDRPQWPYNEQFF	TGTGCCAGCAGCCCCAAGCCAGGAGACAGGCCCCAATGGCCCTACAATGAGCAGTTCTTC
.	TRBV7-9	many	TRBJ1-1	CASSSRTTGPGTEAFF	TGTGCCAGCAGCTCCCGAACCACAGGTCCGGGCACTGAAGCTTTCTTT
.	TRBV6-1	many	TRBJ1-1	CASSEGEMNTEAFF	TGTGCCAGCAGTGAAGGGGAGATGAACACTGAAGCTTTCTTT
TRBD1	TRBV7-9	.	TRBJ1-1	CASSLDRGSGTEAFF	TGTGCCAGCAGCTTAGACAGGGGCAGTGGGACTGAAGCTTTCTTT
.	TRBV5-6	few	TRBJ2-5	CASSLRFEVKETQYF	TGTGCCAGCAGCTTGAGATTTGAAGTTAAAGAGACCCAGTACTTC
.	TRBV14	.	TRBJ2-7	CASSQVEGAYEQYF	TGTGCCAGCAGCCAAGTTGAAGGGGCCTACGAGCAGTACTTC
.	TRBV2	few	TRBJ2-2	CASSGRTSNTGELFF	TGTGCCAGCAGTGGTAGGACCTCGAACACCGGGGAGCTGTTTTTT
.	TRBV29-1	.	TRBJ1-2	CSVEGGRGYGYTF	TGCAGCGTTGAAGGGGGACGTGGCTATGGCTACACCTTC
TRBD1	TRBV28	.	TRBJ2-3	CASSWTGASTDTQYF	TGTGCCAGCAGCTGGACAGGGGCTAGCACAGATACGCAGTATTTT
.	TRBV29-1	few	TRBJ1-1	CSVEEGGNTEAFF	TGCAGCGTTGAAGAGGGGGGGAACACTGAAGCTTTCTTT